This TCR beta chain was obtained from a study of blood T cell repertoires in COVID-19. Study overall: Acute-phase and convalescent COVID-19 samples originated in the United States, Italy and Spain. PBMCs, B-cell-depleted T cells, or T cells were the source of the cDNA or gDNA that made up the material.

The CDR3 covers 16 residues. V lost 1 base, J lost 2 bases, and 15 bases lay in between. The germline CDR1 and CDR2 sequences are LGHNA and YSLEER. As handled by the study authors: The assay estimated nucleated cells by amplifying reference gene primers. Produced via immunoSEQ multiplex PCR; TCRdb's table is partial and in-frame only. The D gene and trimming were derived from the DNA, and the V and J assignments and clone size from that table. The sample shows under 300,000 clones, over 75% of them seen only once. This sequence joins TRBV4-3 and TRBJ2-7, with D maybe TRBD2 (7 bases). The sample consisted of peripheral blood. The sequence came from a woman aged 40 to 55 who had recovered from COVID-19. The CDR3 bases are TGCGCCAGCAGCCAAGGACCTCCCGGGGGGCCCTACGAGCAGTACTTC. Translated, it gives CASSQGPPGGPYEQYF.